The 14 T cell receptor beta chains below come from one sample, sequenced in a study of Ad26.COV2.S vaccination and SARS-CoV-2 variants. Here immunoSEQ multiplex PCR was the method, and the copy in TCRdb shows in-frame clones only, minus some. The table has 40,000 to 55,000 clones, around 83% seen once; the top ten hold about half. The sample here was peripheral blood, taken after recovery from COVID-19. Receptors were obtained from a human donor who had recovered from COVID-19.

This rearrangement joins TRBV7-2 to TRBJ2-7; D is unresolved. V gave up 0 bases and J gave up 3 bases, with 12 bases separating them. The V gene's germline CDR1 is SGHTA and CDR2 FQGNSA. The CDR3 length is 15 residues. The CDR3 sequence: CASSLASGSFYEQYF. Written as DNA, the CDR3 is TGTGCCAGCAGCTTAGCCTCCGGGTCGTTCTACGAGCAGTACTTC.

This clone was recorded once. The V gene is TRBV7-2, the J gene TRBJ1-1; 7 bases are a match to TRBD1. CDR1 is SGHTA and CDR2 is FQGNSA in the germline V gene. The CDR3 consists of 14 residues. Trimming removed 2 bases from V and 3 bases from J; junction bases left unmatched: 3. This CDR3 reads CASSLQGGDTEAFF. The DNA for the CDR3 is TGTGCCAGCAGCTTACAGGGGGGGGACACTGAAGCTTTCTTT.

The chain is built from TRBV6-2 or TRBV6-3 and TRBJ2-7; 7 positions agree with TRBD1. The CDR3 has 22 residues. Germline CDR1 reads MNHEY; CDR2 reads SVGEGT. V lost 7 bases to trimming and J lost 0 bases; unmatched junction nucleotides: 30. Written as DNA, the CDR3 is TGTGCCAGCACCCCCAGGGGGTTGTTCCGAGGGACAGATCCTATCCCCTCCTACGAGCAGTACGTC. Translated, it gives CASTPRGLFRGTDPIPSYEQYV.

The V call is TRBV7-9, the J call TRBJ2-3; TRBD2 agrees at 8 bases. V dropped 5 bases and J dropped 4; count of bases not matched to a gene: 5. CDR1 and CDR2 (germline): SEHNR, FQNEAQ (reference sequence). The CDR3 totals 14 residues. The CDR3 loop is CASSRSGASDTQYF. The CDR3 region has the DNA TGTGCCAGCAGCCGTAGCGGGGCCTCAGATACGCAGTATTTT.

The genes are TRBV27 and TRBJ1-1; weak D call: TRBD1 (5 bases). The V end lost 2 bases, the J end lost 0 bases, and 10 bases lay between the germline ends. There are 15 residues in the CDR3. In germline, CDR1 is MNHEY, CDR2 SMNVEV (reference sequence). Here the CDR3 reads CASSLIGAMNTEAFF. The CDR3 DNA reads as TGTGCCAGCAGTTTAATCGGGGCCATGAACACTGAAGCTTTCTTT.

The chain uses TRBV6-6 and TRBJ1-1; D remains unclear. The CDR3 is made up of 11 amino acids. Germline V gives CDR1 MNHNY, CDR2 SVGAGI (reference sequence). V lost 6 bases to trimming and J lost 5 bases, with 7 bases between them. CDR3 nucleotide sequence: TGTGCCAGCAGGCTCGCGACTGAAGCTTTCTTT. It specifies CASRLATEAFF.

V usage is TRBV7-9 and J usage is TRBJ2-2, with a tentative D call TRBD1 (6 bases). The germline CDR1 and CDR2 sequences are SEHNR and FQNEAQ (reference sequence). This CDR3 is 13 amino acids long. The V gene lost 3 bases and the J gene lost 7 bases, with 9 bases spanning the gap. CDR3 nucleotides: TGTGCCAGCAGCTTGCCCAGGGGCGGGGAGCTGTTTTTT. Translating it yields CASSLPRGGELFF.

The V and J genes are TRBV6-5 and TRBJ2-7; D call uncertain. V gave up 4 bases and J gave up 0 bases, with 7 bases separating them. The CDR3 is 13 amino acids. Germline values: CDR1 MNHEY, CDR2 SVGAGI. In nucleotides, the CDR3 is TGTGCCAGCAGTTCAAAGGGCTCCTACGAGCAGTACGTC. Its translation is CASSSKGSYEQYV.

The genes are TRBV11-2 and TRBJ2-1; weak D call: TRBD2 (6 bases). Trimming removed 1 base from V and 8 bases from J, with 21 bases in between. Per germline, CDR1 SGHAT and CDR2 FQNNGV. CDR3 length equals 17 residues. The CDR3 region has the DNA TGTGCCAGCAGCTTAGGGCACGCAGGGAGGCTAACGGATGAGCAGTTCTTC. Amino acid sequence: CASSLGHAGRLTDEQFF.

This sequence joins TRBV20-1 and TRBJ2-5, with TRBD2 identical over 7 bases. Trimming took 3 bases from V and 5 from J; bases not matched to a gene: 15. CDR3 size: 16 residues. The germline V gene has CDR1 DFQATT and CDR2 SNEGSKA (reference sequence). DNA of the CDR3: TGCAGTGCTAGTAGGACTGTCGGGACTATGGACGAGACCCAGTACTTC. As protein: CSASRTVGTMDETQYF.

This rearrangement joins TRBV10-3 to TRBJ2-5, with 8 bases fitting TRBD2. V shed 4 bases, J shed 5 bases, and the junction held 15 bases outside the gene matches. The CDR3 consists of 17 residues. Germline CDR1 and CDR2: ENHRY and SYGVKD. CDR3 DNA: TGTGCCATCAGTGGGGAAGCGGGGGCCGGACCCCGGGAGACCCAGTACTTC. It is translated as CAISGEAGAGPRETQYF.

In this sample, this clone turned up many times. The chain has TRBV5-5 and TRBJ2-2; 12 bases match TRBD2. Germline trimming cut 1 base from V and 0 bases from J; bases unmatched to any gene: 1. The CDR3 is made up of 17 amino acids. Germline V gene sequence: CDR1 SGHKS, CDR2 YYEKEE (reference sequence). The CDR3 is CASSLRLAGANTGELFF. CDR3 in DNA: TGTGCCAGCAGCTTGCGACTAGCGGGAGCGAACACCGGGGAGCTGTTTTTT.

CDR3 region: CASSQAVTYEQYV. The DNA of the CDR3 is TGTGCCAGCAGCCAAGCAGTTACCTACGAGCAGTACGTC. The J gene is TRBJ2-7, the V gene TRBV14, with D unclear. V shed 1 base and J shed 2 bases, with 6 bases lying between them. CDR1 is SGHDN and CDR2 is FVKESK in the germline V gene. This CDR3 has 13 residues.

The V gene is TRBV5-1, the J gene TRBJ1-5, with TRBD1 as a possible D gene (5 bases). CDR1 is SGHRS, CDR2 YFSETQ, per germline. The length of the CDR3 is 13 residues. Trimming pared 4 bases from V and 5 bases from J, leaving 10 bases between. Here the CDR3 DNA reads TGCGCCAGCAGCCCCACGGGGGATCAGCCCCAGCATTTT. Residues: CASSPTGDQPQHF.